This record covers a single TCR beta chain. This sample is part of a study of T cell responses to AZD1222 COVID-19 vaccine. From germline, CDR1 is SGHTA and CDR2 FQGNSA. Between the trimmed V and J ends, which lost 3 bases and 3 bases, there was a span of 6 bases. The CDR3 spans 13 residues. Clones were read by immunoSEQ multiplex PCR, and TCRdb kept only the in-frame ones, dropping some. This sample carries 65,000 to 90,000 clones, about 91% of them seen once, and the ten largest clones take over 7.5%. The specimen comprised peripheral blood, sampled 28 days after the second AZD1222 dose. The receptor's source is an adult who received the AZD1222 COVID-19 vaccine. The rearrangement uses TRBV7-2 and TRBJ1-5; D unclear. CDR3 protein: CASSLGFNQPQHF. The DNA for the CDR3 is TGTGCCAGCAGCTTGGGATTCAATCAGCCCCAGCATTTT.